This is a list of T cell receptor beta chains from one sample in a study of blood T cell repertoires in COVID-19. Libraries were prepared by immunoSEQ multiplex PCR; TCRdb keeps only in-frame clonotypes and omits some of them. The repertoire holds fewer than 300,000 clones, with about 86% as singletons. Specimen: peripheral blood. These receptors all come from a person aged 70 to 80 with COVID-19, enrolled during active disease. Both conserved end residues are part of each CDR3. D genes are given only for firm matches. For some rows the clone size is stated as once, few or many, or as a class when expanded; others skip it.

D gene: .; clone size: few; V gene: TRBV6-4; J gene: TRBJ1-1; CDR3 protein: CASRAGLNTEAFF; CDR3 DNA: TGTGCCAGCAGAGCAGGGTTGAACACTGAAGCTTTCTTT
D gene: .; clone size: .; V gene: TRBV29-1; J gene: TRBJ1-2; CDR3 protein: CSVERTEPFYGYTF; CDR3 DNA: TGCAGCGTTGAGCGGACAGAACCGTTCTATGGCTACACCTTC
D gene: TRBD1; clone size: .; V gene: TRBV4-1; J gene: TRBJ1-4; CDR3 protein: CASSQQSQGAPKLFF; CDR3 DNA: TGCGCCAGCAGCCAACAATCCCAGGGGGCGCCGAAACTGTTTTTT
D gene: .; clone size: few; V gene: TRBV7-6; J gene: TRBJ2-1; CDR3 protein: CASSLERTYNEQFF; CDR3 DNA: TGTGCCAGCAGCTTAGAGCGGACCTACAATGAGCAGTTCTTC
D gene: TRBD2; clone size: .; V gene: TRBV6-4; J gene: TRBJ2-3; CDR3 protein: CASSDGEGSTDTQYF; CDR3 DNA: TGTGCCAGCAGTGACGGGGAGGGAAGCACAGATACGCAGTATTTT
D gene: .; clone size: .; V gene: TRBV19; J gene: TRBJ2-5; CDR3 protein: CASNPTGYQETQYF; CDR3 DNA: TGTGCCAGTAACCCCACGGGGTACCAAGAGACCCAGTACTTC
D gene: TRBD2; clone size: few; V gene: TRBV7-9; J gene: TRBJ2-1; CDR3 protein: CASSLEMKRGDGEQFF; CDR3 DNA: TGTGCCAGCAGCTTAGAAATGAAGCGGGGGGACGGTGAGCAGTTCTTC
D gene: TRBD1; clone size: .; V gene: TRBV12-3/TRBV12-4; J gene: TRBJ1-2; CDR3 protein: CASRPGQGNGYTF; CDR3 DNA: TGTGCCAGCAGGCCGGGACAGGGGAATGGCTACACCTTC
D gene: .; clone size: .; V gene: TRBV28; J gene: TRBJ1-2; CDR3 protein: CASKEPGVYGYTF; CDR3 DNA: TGTGCCAGCAAAGAGCCAGGGGTCTATGGCTACACCTTC
D gene: .; clone size: once; V gene: TRBV7-9; J gene: TRBJ1-5; CDR3 protein: CASSAQGLHQPQHF; CDR3 DNA: TGTGCCAGCAGCGCACAGGGTTTACATCAGCCCCAGCATTTT
D gene: TRBD1; clone size: .; V gene: TRBV3-1/TRBV3-2; J gene: TRBJ1-2; CDR3 protein: CASSQTDRALNGYTF; CDR3 DNA: TGTGCCAGCAGCCAGACGGACAGGGCGTTGAATGGCTACACCTTC
D gene: .; clone size: .; V gene: TRBV7-3; J gene: TRBJ1-6; CDR3 protein: CASSLEHNSPLHF; CDR3 DNA: TGTGCCAGCAGCTTAGAGCATAATTCACCCCTCCACTTT
D gene: TRBD2; clone size: .; V gene: TRBV29-1; J gene: TRBJ2-7; CDR3 protein: CSVGLAYEQYF; CDR3 DNA: TGCAGCGTCGGACTAGCCTACGAGCAGTACTTC
D gene: .; clone size: .; V gene: TRBV6-6; J gene: TRBJ2-1; CDR3 protein: CASTPDKSNEQFF; CDR3 DNA: TGTGCCAGCACCCCGGACAAATCCAATGAGCAGTTCTTC
D gene: .; clone size: .; V gene: TRBV14; J gene: TRBJ1-2; CDR3 protein: CASSQVAGGADYGYTF; CDR3 DNA: TGTGCCAGCAGCCAAGTTGCGGGGGGCGCCGACTATGGCTACACCTTC
D gene: .; clone size: .; V gene: TRBV29-1; J gene: TRBJ2-7; CDR3 protein: CSVEDPGDEQCF; CDR3 DNA: TGCAGCGTTGAAGATCCAGGGGACGAGCAGTGCTTC
D gene: .; clone size: .; V gene: TRBV11-3; J gene: TRBJ1-1; CDR3 protein: CASSLAGGWTNTEAFF; CDR3 DNA: TGTGCCAGCAGCTTAGCGGGGGGCTGGACGAACACTGAAGCTTTCTTT
D gene: TRBD2; clone size: .; V gene: TRBV6-6; J gene: TRBJ2-1; CDR3 protein: CASTRTSGKNEQFF; CDR3 DNA: TGTGCCAGCACGCGGACTAGCGGGAAGAATGAGCAGTTCTTC
D gene: .; clone size: .; V gene: TRBV5-1; J gene: TRBJ1-1; CDR3 protein: CASRQGNTEAFF; CDR3 DNA: TGCGCCAGCAGACAGGGTAACACTGAAGCTTTCTTT
D gene: .; clone size: .; V gene: TRBV10-1; J gene: TRBJ1-2; CDR3 protein: CASSGRPERGFSTNYGYTF; CDR3 DNA: TGCGCCAGCAGTGGGAGACCGGAACGGGGGTTTTCGACTAACTATGGCTACACCTTC
D gene: TRBD2; clone size: once; V gene: TRBV9; J gene: TRBJ2-7; CDR3 protein: CASSRGGGWDEQYF; CDR3 DNA: TGTGCCAGCAGCCGCGGGGGGGGTTGGGACGAGCAGTACTTC
D gene: .; clone size: .; V gene: TRBV7-9; J gene: TRBJ2-3; CDR3 protein: CASSLGASDTQYF; CDR3 DNA: TGTGCCAGCAGCTTAGGGGCTTCAGATACGCAGTATTTT
D gene: .; clone size: .; V gene: TRBV7-9; J gene: TRBJ1-5; CDR3 protein: CASADPGNQPQHF; CDR3 DNA: TGTGCCAGCGCTGACCCAGGGAATCAGCCCCAGCATTTT
D gene: .; clone size: .; V gene: TRBV5-5; J gene: TRBJ2-2; CDR3 protein: CASSPVPNTGELFF; CDR3 DNA: TGTGCCAGCAGCCCGGTCCCGAACACCGGGGAGCTGTTTTTT
D gene: TRBD1; clone size: .; V gene: TRBV5-6; J gene: TRBJ2-2; CDR3 protein: CASSLGTGLEELFF; CDR3 DNA: TGTGCCAGCAGCTTGGGGACAGGGTTGGAGGAGCTGTTTTTT
D gene: TRBD1; clone size: .; V gene: TRBV6-6; J gene: TRBJ2-7; CDR3 protein: CASSSQPGGSEQYF; CDR3 DNA: TGTGCCAGCAGTTCCCAACCAGGGGGCAGCGAGCAGTACTTC
D gene: TRBD1; clone size: few; V gene: TRBV5-1; J gene: TRBJ1-4; CDR3 protein: CASSTGQATNEKLFF; CDR3 DNA: TGCGCCAGCAGCACGGGACAGGCAACTAATGAAAAACTGTTTTTT
D gene: .; clone size: .; V gene: TRBV5-5; J gene: TRBJ1-3; CDR3 protein: CASSFWGVSGNTIYF; CDR3 DNA: TGTGCCAGCAGCTTCTGGGGAGTCTCTGGAAACACCATATATTTT
D gene: .; clone size: .; V gene: TRBV9; J gene: TRBJ2-7; CDR3 protein: CASSVGVGGGYEQYF; CDR3 DNA: TGTGCCAGCAGCGTAGGTGTCGGAGGCGGGTACGAGCAGTACTTC
D gene: TRBD2; clone size: .; V gene: TRBV28; J gene: TRBJ2-7; CDR3 protein: CASSFAGLAGGRYEQYF; CDR3 DNA: TGTGCCAGCAGTTTTGCGGGACTAGCGGGAGGGCGCTACGAGCAGTACTTC
D gene: .; clone size: once; V gene: TRBV20-1; J gene: TRBJ1-2; CDR3 protein: CSASRRNREPDGYTF; CDR3 DNA: TGCAGTGCTAGTCGGAGGAACAGGGAGCCGGATGGCTACACCTTC
D gene: .; clone size: .; V gene: TRBV7-2; J gene: TRBJ1-2; CDR3 protein: CASSLEPQAFNYGYTF; CDR3 DNA: TGTGCCAGCAGCTTAGAGCCCCAGGCTTTTAACTATGGCTACACCTTC
D gene: .; clone size: .; V gene: TRBV11-3; J gene: TRBJ2-1; CDR3 protein: CASSFRLAGHNEQFF; CDR3 DNA: TGTGCCAGCAGCTTCCGGCTAGCTGGCCACAATGAGCAGTTCTTC
D gene: TRBD2; clone size: .; V gene: TRBV2; J gene: TRBJ2-5; CDR3 protein: CASRPPGLAEETQYF; CDR3 DNA: TGTGCCAGCAGACCCCCGGGACTAGCGGAAGAGACCCAGTACTTC
D gene: .; clone size: few; V gene: TRBV6-5; J gene: TRBJ1-1; CDR3 protein: CACRNTEAFF; CDR3 DNA: TGTGCCTGTCGGAACACTGAAGCTTTCTTT
D gene: TRBD1; clone size: .; V gene: TRBV7-8; J gene: TRBJ1-2; CDR3 protein: CASSTTGNYYGYTF; CDR3 DNA: TGTGCCAGCAGCACGACAGGGAACTACTATGGCTACACCTTC
D gene: .; clone size: .; V gene: TRBV7-3; J gene: TRBJ2-2; CDR3 protein: CASSVGLGELFF; CDR3 DNA: TGTGCCAGCAGCGTAGGACTAGGGGAGCTGTTTTTT
D gene: .; clone size: .; V gene: TRBV5-5; J gene: TRBJ1-3; CDR3 protein: CASSFSGGQLGNTIYF; CDR3 DNA: TGTGCCAGCAGCTTCAGCGGCGGACAGTTAGGAAACACCATATATTTT
D gene: .; clone size: .; V gene: TRBV19; J gene: TRBJ1-5; CDR3 protein: CASSLSVNQPQHF; CDR3 DNA: TGTGCCAGTAGCTTGTCGGTCAATCAGCCCCAGCATTTT
D gene: .; clone size: once; V gene: TRBV14; J gene: TRBJ1-6; CDR3 protein: CASSQSQGIGYNSPLHF; CDR3 DNA: TGTGCCAGCAGCCAATCCCAGGGGATCGGCTATAATTCACCCCTCCACTTT
D gene: .; clone size: .; V gene: TRBV19; J gene: TRBJ1-2; CDR3 protein: CASSPHVATGTGGYTF; CDR3 DNA: TGTGCCAGTAGCCCCCACGTAGCGACAGGCACGGGCGGCTACACCTTC
D gene: .; clone size: .; V gene: TRBV6-6; J gene: TRBJ2-2; CDR3 protein: CASSYKAGNTGELFF; CDR3 DNA: TGTGCCAGCAGTTACAAGGCGGGGAACACCGGGGAGCTGTTTTTT